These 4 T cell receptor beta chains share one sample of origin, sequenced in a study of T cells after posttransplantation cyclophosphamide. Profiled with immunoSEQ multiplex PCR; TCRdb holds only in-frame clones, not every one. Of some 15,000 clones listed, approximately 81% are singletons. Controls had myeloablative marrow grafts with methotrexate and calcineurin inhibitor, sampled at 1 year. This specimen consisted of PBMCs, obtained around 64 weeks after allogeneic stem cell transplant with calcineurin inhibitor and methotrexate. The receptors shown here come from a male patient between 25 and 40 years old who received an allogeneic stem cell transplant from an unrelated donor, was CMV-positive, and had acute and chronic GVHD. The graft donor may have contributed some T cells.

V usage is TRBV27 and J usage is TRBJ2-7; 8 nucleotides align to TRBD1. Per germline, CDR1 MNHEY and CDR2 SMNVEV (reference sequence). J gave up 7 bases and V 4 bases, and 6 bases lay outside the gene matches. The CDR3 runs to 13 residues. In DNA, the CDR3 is TGTGCCAGCAGTTCCCAGGGGGCAAGGGAGCAGTACTTC. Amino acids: CASSSQGAREQYF.

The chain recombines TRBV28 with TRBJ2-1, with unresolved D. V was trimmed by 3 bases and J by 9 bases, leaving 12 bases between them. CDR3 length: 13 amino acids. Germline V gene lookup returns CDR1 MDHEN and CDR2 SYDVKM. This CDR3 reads CASSFTQLGEQFF. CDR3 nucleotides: TGTGCCAGCAGTTTTACACAGCTGGGTGAGCAGTTCTTC.

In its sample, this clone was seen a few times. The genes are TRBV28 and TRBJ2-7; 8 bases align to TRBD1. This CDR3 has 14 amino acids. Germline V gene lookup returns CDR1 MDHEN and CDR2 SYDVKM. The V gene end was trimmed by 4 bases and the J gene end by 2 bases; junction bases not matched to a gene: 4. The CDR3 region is CASSSSGGTYEQYF. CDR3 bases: TGTGCCAGCAGTTCTTCAGGGGGCACCTACGAGCAGTACTTC.

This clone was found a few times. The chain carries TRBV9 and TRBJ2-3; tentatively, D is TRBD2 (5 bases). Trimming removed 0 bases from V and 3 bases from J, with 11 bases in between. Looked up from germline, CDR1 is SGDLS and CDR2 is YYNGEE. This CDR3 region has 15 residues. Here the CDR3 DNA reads TGTGCCAGCAGCGTAGGAGCGGACCGAACAGATACGCAGTATTTT. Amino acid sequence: CASSVGADRTDTQYF.